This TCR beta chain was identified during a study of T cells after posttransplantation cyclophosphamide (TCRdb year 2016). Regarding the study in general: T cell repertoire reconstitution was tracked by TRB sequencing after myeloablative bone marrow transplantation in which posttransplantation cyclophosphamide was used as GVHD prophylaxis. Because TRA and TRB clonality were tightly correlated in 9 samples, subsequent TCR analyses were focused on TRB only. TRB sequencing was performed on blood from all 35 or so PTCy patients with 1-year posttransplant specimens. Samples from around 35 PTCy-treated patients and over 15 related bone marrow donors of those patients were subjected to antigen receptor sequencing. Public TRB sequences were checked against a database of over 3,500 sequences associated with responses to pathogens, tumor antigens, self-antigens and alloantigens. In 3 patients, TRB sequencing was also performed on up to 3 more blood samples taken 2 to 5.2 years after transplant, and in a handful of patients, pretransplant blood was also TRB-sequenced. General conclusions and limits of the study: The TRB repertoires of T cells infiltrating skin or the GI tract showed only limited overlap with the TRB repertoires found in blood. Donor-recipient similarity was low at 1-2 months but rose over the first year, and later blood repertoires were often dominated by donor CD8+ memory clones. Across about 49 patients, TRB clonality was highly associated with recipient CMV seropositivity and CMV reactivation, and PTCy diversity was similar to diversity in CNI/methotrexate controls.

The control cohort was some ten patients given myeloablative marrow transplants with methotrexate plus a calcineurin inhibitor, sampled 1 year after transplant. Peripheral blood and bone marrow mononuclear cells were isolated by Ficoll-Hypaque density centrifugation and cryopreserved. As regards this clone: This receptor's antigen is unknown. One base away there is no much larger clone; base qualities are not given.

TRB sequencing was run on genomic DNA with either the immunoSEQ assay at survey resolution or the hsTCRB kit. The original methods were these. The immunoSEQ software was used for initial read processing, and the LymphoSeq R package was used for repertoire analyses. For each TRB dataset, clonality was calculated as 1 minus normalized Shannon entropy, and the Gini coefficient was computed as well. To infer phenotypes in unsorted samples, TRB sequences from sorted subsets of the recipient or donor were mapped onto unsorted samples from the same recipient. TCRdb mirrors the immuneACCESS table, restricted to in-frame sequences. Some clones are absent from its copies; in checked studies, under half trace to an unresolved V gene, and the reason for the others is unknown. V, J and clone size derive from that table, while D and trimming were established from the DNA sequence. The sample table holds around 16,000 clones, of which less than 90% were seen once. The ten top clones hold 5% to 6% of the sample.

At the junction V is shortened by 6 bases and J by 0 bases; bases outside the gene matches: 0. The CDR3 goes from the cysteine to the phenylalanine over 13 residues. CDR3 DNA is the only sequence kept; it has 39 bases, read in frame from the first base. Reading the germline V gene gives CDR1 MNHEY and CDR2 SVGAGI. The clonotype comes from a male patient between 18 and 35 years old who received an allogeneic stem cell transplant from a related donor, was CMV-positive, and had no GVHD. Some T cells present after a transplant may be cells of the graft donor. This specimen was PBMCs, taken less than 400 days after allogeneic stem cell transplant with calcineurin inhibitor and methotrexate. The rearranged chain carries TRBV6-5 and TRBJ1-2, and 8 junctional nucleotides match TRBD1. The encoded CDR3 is CASRTGANYGYTF. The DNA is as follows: TGTGCCAGCAGGACAGGGGCTAACTATGGCTACACCTTC.